This T cell receptor beta chain was profiled in a study of blood T cell repertoires in COVID-19. Overall study: COVID-19 samples collected from the United States, Italy and Spain covered acute and convalescent phases. T cells, B-cell-depleted T cells, or PBMCs provided the cDNA or gDNA that served as material.

Germline V gene data show CDR1 as GTSNPN and CDR2 as SVGIG (reference sequence). Trimming removed 4 bases from V and 8 bases from J; junction bases left unmatched: 14. The CDR3 spans 15 residues. Study processing details: Reference gene primer amplification yielded estimated nucleated cell counts. Data came from immunoSEQ multiplex PCR; TCRdb stores just in-frame clones and leaves some out. V, J and clone size are those of that table, while D and trimming were read from the DNA. The sample lists some 150,000 clones, approximately 86% occurring once. The receptor's source is a human donor in a cohort sampled during active COVID-19. Sample: peripheral blood. The chain employs TRBV30 and TRBJ2-3, with 8 nucleotides matching TRBD2. The CDR3 DNA reads as TGTGCCTGGAAACGAACTAGCGGCGGCTGGGGTACGCAGTATTTT. Its translation: CAWKRTSGGWGTQYF.